Included here is one T cell receptor beta chain sequence, with context. Clones were sequenced by immunoSEQ multiplex PCR, and TCRdb holds only the in-frame ones, with some missing. The sample holds under 6,500 clones; roughly nine tenths are singletons and the top ten take 3% to 4%. The sample is drawn from a study of blood T cell dynamics during melanoma immunotherapy. Time point meaning: pre-treatment baseline. Looked up from germline, CDR1 is SGHTA and CDR2 is FQGNSA. Trimming shortened V by 1 base and J by 5 bases, and 11 bases separated the two germline ends. The CDR3 runs 14 residues. This clonotype was sampled from a human donor with melanoma. The chain joins TRBV7-2 to TRBJ2-5, with D unresolved. The specimen comprised blood, sampled from a patient treated with checkpoint blockade. CDR3 bases: TGTGCCAGCAGCTTAGTTCCGACTGGGGAGACCCAGTACTTC. Amino acid sequence: CASSLVPTGETQYF.